This T cell receptor (beta chain) was captured in a study of identical twins. The table lists this clonotype with a few counts. Its antigen remains unknown. General observations from the study: Weaker excess twin sharing was observed in beta out-of-frame sequences. With abundant cord blood beta clonotypes, insertions were fewer; memory repertoires showed no such pattern.

TCRdb re-derived calls from the 5' RACE reads in MiXCR, one entry per CDR3 protein. The data contain approximately 470,000 distinct CDR3 sequences, about 14% of them singletons. All donors were healthy, and all were Caucasian. CDR3 size: 14 residues. Trimming left V 2 bases short and J 0 bases short, with 7 bases between. The germline CDR1 and CDR2 sequences are SGHTA and FQGNSA. These sequences were also reported in another study, on yellow fever vaccine responses in identical twins. That source notes: Among the twins, the vaccine T cell response reportedly seemed partly convergent and partly personalized.

The chain joins TRBV7-2 to TRBJ1-2; D gene unclear. Sequencing used CD4+ T cells sorted from blood. This clonotype originated in a woman between 18 and 30 years old in good health. CDR3 nucleotides: TGTGCCAGCAGCTTACTTGCCTCTAACTATGGCTACACCTTC. It translates to CASSLLASNYGYTF.